This T cell receptor (beta chain) was found in a study of shared clonotypes between healthy human individuals. Study details: There were three CD4 naive, three CD4 memory, two CD8 naive and one CD8 memory plates per donor.

The CDR3 loop spans 16 amino acids. V lost 7 bases and J lost 0, with 13 bases in between. The germline CDR1 and CDR2 sequences are MNHEY and SMNVEV (reference sequence). The sorted-subset replicate PCRs were given approximately 190 ng DNA, which is tens of thousands of T cell genomes. TCRdb keeps only in-frame clones here, not all; method: immunoSEQ multiplex PCR. This table holds roughly 680,000 clones, over 55% found once. The V and J genes are TRBV27 and TRBJ2-6; no clear D. The sequence was obtained from a woman under 40 in good health. Sequenced material: memory CD4+ T cells sorted from blood. Documented subset: CD45RA-negative fraction. The DNA of the CDR3 is TGTGCCAGCAAGTCAACTTACCACTCTGGGGCCAACGTCCTGACTTTC. It specifies CASKSTYHSGANVLTF.